What follows are 25 T cell receptor beta chains derived from one specimen sequenced in a study of cytomegalovirus exposure and HLA in healthy donors. Profiled with immunoSEQ multiplex PCR; TCRdb holds only in-frame clones, not every one. The data contain over 45,000 clones, 93% of them singletons. Sequencing was done on a sample of PBMCs. These receptors were taken from a woman between 18 and 29 years old in good health and CMV-seronegative.

The J gene is TRBJ2-5, the V gene TRBV19, with 13 nucleotides matching TRBD2. The CDR3 is made up of 15 amino acids. With V trimmed by 3 bases and J by 5 bases, 3 bases remained unmatched. Germline lookup yields CDR1 LNHDA and CDR2 SQIVND (reference sequence). CDR3 bases: TGTGCCAGTAGTATGGGACTAGCGGGAAGGGAGACCCAGTACTTC. Amino acid sequence: CASSMGLAGRETQYF.

V is TRBV11-2 and J is TRBJ2-7; 9 bases line up with TRBD1. Germline lookup yields CDR1 SGHAT and CDR2 FQNNGV. J gave up 0 bases and V 8 bases, and 11 bases lay outside the gene matches. The CDR3 has 16 amino acids. CDR3 protein: CASAPRDRVYSYEQYF. CDR3 coding DNA: TGTGCCAGCGCACCTAGGGACAGGGTCTACTCCTACGAGCAGTACTTC.

The chain carries TRBV9 and TRBJ1-5, with 10 bases matching TRBD1. V gave up 7 bases and J gave up 6 bases; unmatched junction bases: 4. Germline CDR1 reads SGDLS; CDR2 reads YYNGEE. The CDR3 sequence is 13 residues long. Written as DNA, the CDR3 is TGTGCCAGCGGACAGGGGGATGGTCAGCCCCAGCATTTT. This codes for CASGQGDGQPQHF.

The rearrangement links TRBV6-5 to TRBJ1-2; TRBD1 is a possible D gene (5 bases). CDR3 length: 14 residues. The V gene's germline CDR1 is MNHEY and CDR2 SVGAGI. The ends were cut back, 3 bases at V and 2 bases at J, with 10 bases in the middle. This CDR3 is CASSYAGVNYGYTF. The CDR3 DNA is TGTGCCAGCAGTTATGCGGGGGTCAACTATGGCTACACCTTC.

The chain combines TRBV5-1 with TRBJ2-7, with D maybe TRBD1 (6 bases). V was trimmed by 3 bases and J by 4 bases, leaving 14 bases between them. Germline V gene data show CDR1 as SGHRS and CDR2 as YFSETQ. CDR3 length: 14 residues. CDR3 region: CASSSLSQGYEQYF. The CDR3, as DNA: TGCGCCAGCAGCTCACTGTCCCAGGGGTACGAGCAGTACTTC.

V usage is TRBV21-1 and J usage is TRBJ2-3; the tabulated D call, TRBD2, remains unverified against the DNA. TRBV21-1 is classified as a pseudogene. The CDR3 has 16 amino acids. The CDR3 sequence is CASGRVAGDHTDTQYF. The CDR3 DNA reads TGTGCCAGCGGTAGAGTAGCGGGAGATCACACAGATACGCAGTATTTT.

The CDR3 protein is CAISERELNYGYTF. CDR3 DNA sequence: TGTGCCATCAGTGAGCGAGAGCTGAACTATGGCTACACCTTC. The chain is built from TRBV10-3 and TRBJ1-2; unclear D gene. The CDR3 runs 14 residues. CDR1 and CDR2 (germline): ENHRY, SYGVKD. Trimming left V 2 bases short and J 2 bases short, with 9 bases between.

J is TRBJ2-5 and V is TRBV7-2; 7 nucleotides line up with TRBD2. V lost 1 base, J lost 1 base, and 9 bases stayed unmatched. CDR3 length: 17 residues. The V gene's germline CDR1 is SGHTA and CDR2 FQGNSA. CDR3: CASSLGLVSGPQETQYF. CDR3 nucleotides: TGTGCCAGCAGCTTAGGATTGGTTAGCGGGCCCCAAGAGACCCAGTACTTC.

This clone has just a few counts. The rearrangement links TRBV6-4 to TRBJ2-1; 10 positions match TRBD2. J gave up 3 bases and V 4 bases, and 0 bases lay outside the gene matches. The germline V gene encodes CDR1 MRHNA and CDR2 SNTAGT. The CDR3 has 14 residues. The CDR3 loop is CASSASGSYNEQFF. In nucleotides, the CDR3 is TGTGCCAGCAGTGCTAGCGGGAGCTACAATGAGCAGTTCTTC.

The V call is TRBV27, the J call TRBJ2-7; weak D call: TRBD2 (7 bases). CDR3 length: 15 residues. Germline CDR1 is MNHEY and CDR2 is SMNVEV (reference sequence). Deletions cut 6 bases from V and 0 bases from J, with 15 bases between. CDR3 sequence (DNA): TGTGCCAGCAGCGCGGGGGCAGGCCTCTCCTACGAGCAGTACTTC. Its protein is CASSAGAGLSYEQYF.

The rearrangement links TRBV5-1 to TRBJ2-6; TRBD1 is a possible D gene (7 bases). Trimming cost V 4 bases and J 0 bases, with 14 bases left between them. CDR3 size: 17 residues. Germline V gene sequence: CDR1 SGHRS, CDR2 YFSETQ. The CDR3 nucleotides are TGCGCCAGCAGCCTGGAGGGGACAGCCTCTGGGGCCAACGTCCTGACTTTC. Its translation: CASSLEGTASGANVLTF. Full variable domain (outside the CDR3, taken from reference TRBV5-1 and TRBJ2-6): KAGVTQTPRYLIKTRGQQVTLSCSPISGHRSVSWYQQTPGQGLQFLFEYFSETQRNKGNFPGRFSGRQFSNSRSEMNVSTLELGDSALYLCASSLEGTASGANVLTFGAGSRLTVL.

The V gene is TRBV6-1, the J gene TRBJ1-1, with D unresolved. This CDR3 is built from 14 residues. The germline CDR1 and CDR2 sequences are MNHNS and SASEGT. With 2 bases removed from V and 5 bases from J, the gap between germline ends came to 12 bases. CDR3: CASSEPGWRTEAFF. The CDR3 region has the DNA TGTGCCAGCAGTGAACCGGGGTGGAGGACTGAAGCTTTCTTT.

This clone showed up just once. This chain joins TRBV5-4 and TRBJ1-2, with D perhaps matching TRBD1 (6 bases). The V end lost 2 bases, the J end lost 0 bases, and 17 bases lay between the germline ends. CDR1 and CDR2 from the germline V gene are SGHNT and YYREEE (reference sequence). The CDR3 sequence is 17 residues long. This CDR3 is CASSFAPGSGANYGYTF. The CDR3 region has the DNA TGTGCCAGCAGCTTCGCTCCTGGTTCAGGGGCTAACTATGGCTACACCTTC.

This chain uses TRBV7-6 with TRBJ1-2; D is perhaps TRBD1 (5 bases). Germline CDR1 and CDR2: SGHVS and FNYEAQ. This CDR3 has 12 residues. The V end was cut by 4 bases, the J end by 8 bases, with 11 bases between. The CDR3 sequence is CASSSFSGGYTF. The DNA for the CDR3 is TGTGCCAGCAGCTCCTTCTCAGGGGGCTACACCTTC.

The chain recombines TRBV7-3 with TRBJ2-2, with 7 bases matching TRBD1. Germline V gives CDR1 SGHTA, CDR2 FQGTGA. The CDR3 contains 15 residues. V was pared by 5 bases and J by 3 bases, with 6 bases of the junction left unmatched. The CDR3 is CASSPHRGYTGELFF. CDR3 bases: TGTGCCAGCAGCCCCCACAGGGGTTACACCGGGGAGCTGTTTTTT.

This chain joins TRBV5-1 and TRBJ2-5; 8 nucleotides align to TRBD2. CDR1 and CDR2 from the germline V gene are SGHRS and YFSETQ. Trimming at V came to 2 bases and at J to 2 bases, leaving 11 bases not matched to a gene. The CDR3 has 17 residues. This CDR3 reads CASSFTRSGGRQETQYF. CDR3 in DNA: TGCGCCAGCAGCTTTACTCGAAGCGGGGGTCGACAAGAGACCCAGTACTTC.

The genes are TRBV30 and TRBJ1-3, with unresolved D. This CDR3 contains 11 residues. Trimming left V 2 bases short and J 4 bases short, with 3 bases between. Germline CDR1 reads GTSNPN; CDR2 reads SVGIG (reference sequence). The CDR3 coding sequence is TGTGCCTGGAGTCCGGGAAACACCATATATTTT. Its translation is CAWSPGNTIYF.

The chain carries TRBV27 and TRBJ2-3; tentative D call: TRBD1 (7 bases). The CDR3 has 17 residues. Germline CDR1 is MNHEY and CDR2 is SMNVEV (reference sequence). Trimming removed 4 bases at V and 2 bases at J, with 19 bases between. In DNA form, the CDR3 reads TGTGCCAGCAGTTCCGGAGGGGGCCCGTCCACCACAGATACGCAGTATTTT. This encodes CASSSGGGPSTTDTQYF.

The chain combines TRBV27 with TRBJ1-2, with TRBD1 matching 7 bases. V shed 3 bases, J shed 3 bases, and the junction held 16 bases outside the gene matches. Looked up from germline, CDR1 is MNHEY and CDR2 is SMNVEV (reference sequence). This CDR3 has 18 amino acids. The CDR3 sequence: CASSFRVGRGVSDYGYTF. CDR3 in DNA: TGTGCCAGCAGTTTTAGGGTTGGCAGGGGGGTTTCTGACTATGGCTACACCTTC.

The rearrangement uses TRBV2 and TRBJ1-5; 9 bases agree with TRBD1. Germline V gene lookup returns CDR1 SNHLY and CDR2 FYNNEI. The CDR3 covers 16 residues. V shed 6 bases, J shed 6 bases, and the junction held 12 bases outside the gene matches. For the CDR3, the DNA is TGTGCCAGCAGGGCCTCCGGGACAGGGAACGCTCAGCCCCAGCATTTT. Translating gives CASRASGTGNAQPQHF. Full variable domain (missing parts from reference TRBV2 and TRBJ1-5): EPEVTQTPSHQVTQMGQEVILRCVPISNHLYFYWYRQILGQKVEFLVSFYNNEISEKSEIFDDQFSVERPDGSNFTLKIRSTKLEDSAMYFCASRASGTGNAQPQHFGDGTRLSIL.

This clone was detected once. V and J are TRBV5-1 and TRBJ2-6, with 7 bases identical to TRBD1. CDR1 is SGHRS and CDR2 is YFSETQ in the germline V gene. The J segment lost 2 bases and the V segment lost 0 bases, leaving 5 bases of the junction unmatched. The CDR3 spans 17 residues. The CDR3 region has the DNA TGCGCCAGCAGCTTGGGACAGGGATCTACTGGGGCCAACGTCCTGACTTTC. As protein: CASSLGQGSTGANVLTF. The full variable domain, rest sourced from reference TRBV5-1 and TRBJ2-6, is KAGVTQTPRYLIKTRGQQVTLSCSPISGHRSVSWYQQTPGQGLQFLFEYFSETQRNKGNFPGRFSGRQFSNSRSEMNVSTLELGDSALYLCASSLGQGSTGANVLTFGAGSRLTVL.

V usage is TRBV5-1 and J usage is TRBJ2-2; tentative D call: TRBD2 (6 bases). The CDR3 loop spans 14 amino acids. Per germline, CDR1 SGHRS and CDR2 YFSETQ. V lost 4 bases and J lost 4, with 11 bases in between. CDR3 residues: CASSLGSGTGELFF. CDR3 in DNA: TGCGCCAGCAGCCTCGGGAGCGGCACCGGGGAGCTGTTTTTT.

The chain uses TRBV27 and TRBJ1-6; 10 nucleotides line up with TRBD1. The CDR3 contains 16 residues. Germline loops: CDR1 MNHEY, CDR2 SMNVEV (reference sequence). Trimming took 6 bases from V and 5 from J; bases not matched to a gene: 7. The CDR3, as DNA: TGTGCCAGCAGCCAAACGACAGGGGGCAATAATTCACCCCTCCACTTT. It specifies CASSQTTGGNNSPLHF.

This chain uses TRBV6-1 with TRBJ1-3, with TRBD1 matching over 8 bases. Per germline, CDR1 MNHNS and CDR2 SASEGT. This CDR3 has 15 amino acids. J gave up 2 bases and V 7 bases, and 7 bases lay outside the gene matches. The CDR3 sequence: CASTDNRGAGNTIYF. The CDR3 DNA is TGTGCCAGCACCGATAACAGGGGGGCTGGAAACACCATATATTTT.

The chain joins TRBV28 to TRBJ1-3; 7 bases fit TRBD1. Germline lookup yields CDR1 MDHEN and CDR2 SYDVKM. The length of the CDR3 is 14 residues. With 10 bases clipped from V and 4 bases from J, the junction kept 10 bases outside the gene matches. CDR3 DNA: TGTGCCATCTCCTACAGGGGCATGGGAAACACCATATATTTT. Protein sequence: CAISYRGMGNTIYF.